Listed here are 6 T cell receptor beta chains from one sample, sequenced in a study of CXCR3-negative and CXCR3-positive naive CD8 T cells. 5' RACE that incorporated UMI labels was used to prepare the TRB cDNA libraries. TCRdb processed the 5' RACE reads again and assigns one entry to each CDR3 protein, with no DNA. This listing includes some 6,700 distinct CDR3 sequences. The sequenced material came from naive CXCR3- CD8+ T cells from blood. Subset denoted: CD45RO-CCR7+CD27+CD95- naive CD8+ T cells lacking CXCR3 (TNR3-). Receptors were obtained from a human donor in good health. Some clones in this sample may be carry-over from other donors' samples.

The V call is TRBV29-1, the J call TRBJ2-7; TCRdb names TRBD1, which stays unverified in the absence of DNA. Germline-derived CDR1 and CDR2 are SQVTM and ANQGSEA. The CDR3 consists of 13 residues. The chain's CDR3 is CSVGQPGSYEQYF.

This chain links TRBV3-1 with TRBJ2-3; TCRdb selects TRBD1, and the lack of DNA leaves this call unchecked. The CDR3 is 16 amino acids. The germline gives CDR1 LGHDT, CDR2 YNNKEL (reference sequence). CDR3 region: CASSQVVDRGTDTQYF.

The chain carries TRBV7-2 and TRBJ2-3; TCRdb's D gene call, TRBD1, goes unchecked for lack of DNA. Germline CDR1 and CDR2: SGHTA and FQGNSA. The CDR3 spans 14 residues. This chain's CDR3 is CAIWGEPSTDTQYF. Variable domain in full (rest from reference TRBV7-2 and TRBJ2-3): GAGVSQSPSNKVTEKGKDVELRCDPISGHTALYWYRQSLGQGLEFLIYFQGNSAPDKSGLPSDRFSAERTGGSVSTLTIQRTQQEDSAVYLCAIWGEPSTDTQYFGPGTRLTVL.

CDR3 loop: CASSLAGSQETQYF. This chain joins TRBV11-2 and TRBJ2-5. Germline CDR1 and CDR2: SGHAT and FQNNGV. The CDR3 sequence is 14 residues long.

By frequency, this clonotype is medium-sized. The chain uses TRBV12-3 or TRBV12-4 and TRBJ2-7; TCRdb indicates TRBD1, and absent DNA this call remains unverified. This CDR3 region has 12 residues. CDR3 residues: CASSSGPGEQYF.

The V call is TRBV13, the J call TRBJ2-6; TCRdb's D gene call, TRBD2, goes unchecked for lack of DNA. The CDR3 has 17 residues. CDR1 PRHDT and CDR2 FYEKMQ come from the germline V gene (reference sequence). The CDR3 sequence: CASSNSGGPSGANVLTF.